A selection of T cell receptor beta chains follows, all from one sample in a study of OX40 agonist ivuxolimab in advanced cancers. Method: immunoSEQ multiplex PCR; TCRdb's copy keeps in-frame clones and lacks some. This sample has just over 20,000 clones; over 75% occur once, and the top ten carry roughly 16%. Sequenced here: CD4+ or CD8+ T cells sorted from blood, sampled in a trial of the OX40 agonist ivuxolimab. The source is an adult with an advanced solid tumor such as melanoma, head and neck, liver or kidney cancer. Both conserved end residues are part of each CDR3. A D gene is named only where the DNA matches it firmly. Size is stated for part of the rows, as once, few or many counts, or as a class when the clone is expanded.

length	V	D	J	size	CDR3	DNA
13	TRBV27	.	TRBJ1-2	.	CASSLYGEYGYTF	TGTGCCAGCAGTCTCTATGGGGAGTATGGCTACACCTTC
16	TRBV13	.	TRBJ2-3	.	CASSLGGAESTDTQYF	TGTGCCAGCAGCTTAGGGGGCGCGGAGAGCACAGATACGCAGTATTTT
14	TRBV11-2	.	TRBJ2-7	large	CASSSRPGQGEQYF	TGTGCCAGCAGCTCTCGGCCAGGGCAGGGCGAGCAGTACTTC
15	TRBV11-2	TRBD1	TRBJ1-2	.	CASSSWQTGNYGYTF	TGTGCCAGCAGCTCCTGGCAGACAGGGAACTATGGCTACACCTTC
11	TRBV15	.	TRBJ2-1	.	CATREGAEQFF	TGTGCCACCAGGGAGGGGGCTGAGCAGTTCTTC
15	TRBV6-1	TRBD1	TRBJ1-1	.	CASSPWTGENTEAFF	TGTGCCAGCAGTCCCTGGACAGGAGAGAACACTGAAGCTTTCTTT
14	TRBV28	.	TRBJ1-6	few	CASGDSSYNSPLHF	TGTGCCAGCGGAGACAGTTCCTATAATTCACCCCTCCACTTT
14	TRBV18	TRBD1	TRBJ2-5	.	CASLRTGVGETQYF	TGTGCCAGCCTAAGGACAGGGGTCGGAGAGACCCAGTACTTC
20	TRBV5-8	TRBD1	TRBJ2-6	.	CASSLPPRSRDSSGANVLTF	TGTGCCAGCAGCTTGCCACCCCGCTCCCGGGACAGCTCTGGGGCCAACGTCCTGACTTTC
15	TRBV6-1	TRBD2	TRBJ2-2	.	CASIRLAGEGGELFF	TGTGCCAGCATAAGGCTAGCGGGGGAGGGCGGGGAGCTGTTTTTT
12	TRBV7-9	TRBD1	TRBJ2-1	.	CASILQGNEQFF	TGTGCCAGCATCTTACAGGGGAATGAGCAGTTCTTC
16	TRBV4-3	TRBD1	TRBJ1-2	.	CASSQDLGTGPRGYTF	TGCGCCAGCAGCCAAGATTTGGGGACAGGGCCTCGGGGCTACACCTTC
14	TRBV4-1	TRBD1	TRBJ2-1	.	CASSQGTGEHEQFF	TGCGCCAGCAGCCAAGGGACAGGGGAACATGAGCAGTTCTTC
13	TRBV13	.	TRBJ2-7	.	CASTPTGSYEQYF	TGTGCCAGCACCCCGACAGGCTCCTACGAGCAGTACTTC
14	TRBV30	.	TRBJ2-1	once	CAWSAQQGHNEQFF	TGTGCCTGGAGTGCCCAACAGGGACACAATGAGCAGTTCTTC
11	TRBV20-1	.	TRBJ1-1	.	CSAPAGIEAFF	TGCAGTGCCCCAGCAGGGATTGAAGCTTTCTTT
14	TRBV9	.	TRBJ1-3	.	CASSAAGSGNTIYF	TGTGCCAGCAGCGCCGCAGGTTCTGGAAACACCATATATTTT
13	TRBV4-3	.	TRBJ1-1	.	CASSLWQNTEAFF	TGCGCCAGCAGCCTATGGCAGAACACTGAAGCTTTCTTT
12	TRBV5-6	.	TRBJ1-2	.	CASSRQLGGYTF	TGTGCCAGCAGCCGGCAATTGGGTGGCTACACCTTC
13	TRBV6-4	.	TRBJ2-2	.	CASSDGGTGELFF	TGTGCCAGCAGTGACGGAGGGACCGGGGAGCTGTTTTTT
14	TRBV30	.	TRBJ1-1	.	CAWSPIGGWSEAFF	TGTGCCTGGAGTCCCATCGGGGGCTGGTCTGAAGCTTTCTTT
16	TRBV27	.	TRBJ1-3	.	CASSLSFWGSGNTIYF	TGTGCCAGCAGTTTATCATTTTGGGGATCCGGAAACACCATATATTTT
16	TRBV7-6	TRBD1	TRBJ2-2	.	CASSTRTGPNTGELFF	TGTGCCAGCAGCACAAGGACAGGACCGAACACCGGGGAGCTGTTTTTT
14	TRBV4-3	.	TRBJ2-1	.	CASSQDQGGYEQFF	TGCGCCAGCAGCCAAGATCAAGGGGGGTATGAGCAGTTCTTC
15	TRBV15	TRBD1	TRBJ1-4	.	CATSITGGSGEKLFF	TGTGCCACCAGCATAACAGGGGGGAGTGGTGAAAAACTGTTTTTT
15	TRBV6-6	.	TRBJ2-3	.	CASSYLPTGGDTQYF	TGTGCCAGCAGTTACCTTCCCACTGGCGGAGATACGCAGTATTTT
16	TRBV27	.	TRBJ1-1	.	CASSQLGPQGNTEAFF	TGTGCCAGCAGTCAACTGGGCCCTCAGGGGAACACTGAAGCTTTCTTT
13	TRBV19	.	TRBJ2-7	.	CASSTGTTYEQYF	TGTGCCAGTAGTACCGGGACCACCTACGAGCAGTACTTC
16	TRBV11-3	.	TRBJ2-6	once	CASSLEVGSGANVLTF	TGTGCCAGCAGCTTAGAAGTCGGCTCTGGGGCCAACGTCCTGACTTTC
14	TRBV29-1	.	TRBJ2-1	.	CSVARGNSYNEQFF	TGCAGCGTTGCAAGGGGGAACTCCTACAATGAGCAGTTCTTC
15	TRBV7-9	.	TRBJ1-1	once	CASSLSPGGITEAFF	TGTGCCAGCAGCTTATCTCCGGGAGGGATCACTGAAGCTTTCTTT
15	TRBV13	TRBD1	TRBJ2-7	few	CASSSVGTGPYEQYF	TGTGCCAGCAGCTCCGTCGGGACAGGACCCTACGAGCAGTACTTC
13	TRBV4-1	.	TRBJ1-2	.	CASSQGGTYGYTF	TGCGCCAGCAGCCAAGGCGGCACGTATGGCTACACCTTC
13	TRBV5-1	.	TRBJ2-1	.	CASTYTGYNEQFF	TGCGCCAGCACCTATACAGGATACAATGAGCAGTTCTTC
13	TRBV27	.	TRBJ2-7	.	CASSAQASYEQYF	TGTGCCAGCAGCGCACAGGCCTCCTACGAGCAGTACTTC
13	TRBV29-1	.	TRBJ1-2	few	CSSQSEADYGYTF	TGCAGCTCACAATCCGAGGCAGACTATGGCTACACCTTC
15	TRBV2	.	TRBJ2-3	.	CASSETRASTDTQYF	TGTGCCAGCAGTGAAACTAGAGCCAGCACAGATACGCAGTATTTT
14	TRBV19	TRBD1	TRBJ1-2	.	CASTRDRGYLGYTF	TGTGCCAGTACCCGGGACAGGGGTTACCTCGGCTACACCTTC
18	TRBV21-1	.	TRBJ2-7	.	CASSKYGWEDRGFYEQYF	TGTGCCAGCAGCAAATATGGGTGGGAGGACAGGGGTTTCTACGAGCAGTACTTC
15	TRBV13	TRBD1	TRBJ1-6	.	CASSSQDRDDSPLHF	TGTGCCAGCAGCTCACAGGACAGGGATGATTCACCCCTCCACTTT
14	TRBV27	.	TRBJ1-1	.	CASSPVQGSSEAFF	TGTGCCAGCAGCCCCGTACAGGGTTCCTCTGAAGCTTTCTTT
16	TRBV19	.	TRBJ1-5	.	CASSIVGDYSNQPQHF	TGTGCCAGTAGTATAGTGGGGGATTATAGCAATCAGCCCCAGCATTTT
14	TRBV4-3	.	TRBJ1-5	few	CASSQDRVNQPQHF	TGCGCCAGCAGCCAAGACCGGGTCAATCAGCCCCAGCATTTT
13	TRBV7-9	TRBD1	TRBJ1-2	few	CASSPRDRDGYTF	TGTGCCAGCAGTCCTCGGGACAGAGATGGCTACACCTTC
15	TRBV10-3	.	TRBJ1-2	.	CAIRGGGAGSYGYTF	TGTGCCATCCGCGGCGGGGGGGCTGGGAGCTATGGCTACACCTTC
10	TRBV27	.	TRBJ2-4	few	CASGWNIQYF	TGTGCCAGCGGCTGGAACATTCAGTACTTC